This TCR beta chain is drawn from a study of breast tumors, draining lymph nodes, adjacent tissues. Study-level results: Tumor and nontumor repertoires were significantly more similar in luminal-like than in basal-like breast cancer. Tumor repertoires ranked between lymph nodes and nontumor tissue in diversity, with V and J gene preferences.

CDR3 size: 14 residues. Per germline, CDR1 SGHDT and CDR2 YYEEEE. TCRdb processed the multiplex PCR reads anew with MiXCR; each CDR3 protein has one entry. The sample gives 200,000 to 250,000 distinct CDR3 sequences, about 34% of which show up once; 3% to 4% is in the top ten. Concerning this clonotype itself: Its antigen is not identified. Mismatch with germline at one junction end may stem from a read error.

Samples came from axillary lymph nodes draining the breast cancer. The TCR sequence derives from a female donor with breast cancer. Some clones in this sample may be carry-over from other donors' samples. The chain has TRBV5-6 and TRBJ2-7, with unresolved D. Sequencing was done on a sample of axillary lymph node tissue. The CDR3 sequence: CASSFPGLGYEQYF. CDR3 nucleotides: TGTGCTAGCAGCTTTCCGGGCCTGGGCTACGAGCAGTACTTC.